This is a list of T cell receptor beta chains from one sample in a study of siplizumab effects on memory and regulatory T cells. Repertoires were generated with immunoSEQ multiplex PCR, while TCRdb's copy carries only in-frame clones and drops some. The sample carries approximately 40,000 clones, 89% recorded once. Specimen: naive CD4+ T cells sorted from blood. These TCRs come from a human donor in good health. The CDR3 runs from the conserved cysteine through the conserved F or W. A D gene is named only where the DNA matches it firmly. Only part of the rows carry a size: once, few, many, or a class if the clone is expanded.

size	V	J	D	DNA	CDR3
-	TRBV6-5	TRBJ2-7	-	TGTGCCAGCAGCCTCTACTCACAGGTTCTCGTGGAGCAGTACTTC	CASSLYSQVLVEQYF
-	TRBV5-1	TRBJ2-7	-	TGCGCCAGCAGCCAGGGGTCGTCCAGCTCCTACGAGCAGTACTTC	CASSQGSSSSYEQYF
few	TRBV6-5	TRBJ2-7	-	TGTGCCAGCAGAACACGGGAAAACTACGAGCAGTACTTC	CASRTRENYEQYF
-	TRBV15	TRBJ1-4	-	TGTGCCACCAGCAGAGGTGGAGCAACTAATGAAAAACTGTTTTTT	CATSRGGATNEKLFF
-	TRBV27	TRBJ1-2	TRBD1	TGTGCCACCCGGGAACCAGGGGGGAGTATCTATGGCTACACCTTC	CATREPGGSIYGYTF
-	TRBV18	TRBJ2-2	TRBD1	TGTGCCAGCTCACCGGACAGGGAAGCCGGGGAGCTGTTTTTT	CASSPDREAGELFF
-	TRBV19	TRBJ2-2	TRBD1	TGTGCCAGTATAAAAACAGGGGGCACGAACACCGGGGAGCTGTTTTTT	CASIKTGGTNTGELFF
-	TRBV10-2	TRBJ2-6	-	TGCGCCAGTATGATCTCTGGGGCCAACGTCCTGACTTTC	CASMISGANVLTF
-	TRBV2	TRBJ1-1	-	TGTGCCAGCGCCCTTATTAGGGAGAACACTGAAGCTTTCTTT	CASALIRENTEAFF
-	TRBV6-1	TRBJ1-1	-	TGTGCCAGCAGTGAGATGGTACTCGAGGGGCAAGCTTTCTTT	CASSEMVLEGQAFF
-	TRBV5-4	TRBJ2-7	TRBD1	TGTGCCAGCGGCCTAACCGGGACAGGGCGTTCCGAGCAGTACTTC	CASGLTGTGRSEQYF
-	TRBV10-3	TRBJ2-7	TRBD2	TGTGCCACACGCCGGGCTAGCGGGAGCTACGAGCAGTACTTC	CATRRASGSYEQYF
once	TRBV5-1	TRBJ1-3	-	TGCGCCAGCGGTAATCCTCTTGGAAACACCATATATTTT	CASGNPLGNTIYF
-	TRBV7-3	TRBJ2-1	TRBD2	TGTGCCAGCAGCCCGGGACTAGCGGGACACAATGAGCAGTTCTTC	CASSPGLAGHNEQFF
-	TRBV6-1	TRBJ2-6	-	TGTGCCAGCAGTGAGGGCACCCTCTCTGGGGCCAACGTCCTGACTTTC	CASSEGTLSGANVLTF
few	TRBV27	TRBJ1-6	-	TGTGCCAGCAGCAGGACGAATTCACCCCTCCACTTT	CASSRTNSPLHF
once	TRBV21-1	TRBJ2-1	-	TGTGCCAGCAGCAAAGGGACTAGGCGATCGGGCGAGCAGTTCTTC	CASSKGTRRSGEQFF
few	TRBV11-3	TRBJ2-7	TRBD2	TGTGCCAGCAGCCCCGGGACTAGCGGGAGATTTGGCTCCTACGAGCAGTACTTC	CASSPGTSGRFGSYEQYF
once	TRBV27	TRBJ2-4	-	TGTGCCAGCAGTCCCCTCCTCTCGACAGCAAGGGAGAAGGATAAAAACATTCAGTACTTC	CASSPLLSTAREKDKNIQYF
-	TRBV19	TRBJ1-3	-	TGTGCCAGTACCGCAGCTAGCTCTGGAAACACCATATATTTT	CASTAASSGNTIYF
-	TRBV5-6	TRBJ1-1	-	TGTGCCAGCAGCTATGAGACGAAAGGAGCGGGAAAGAACACTGAAGCTTTCTTT	CASSYETKGAGKNTEAFF
-	TRBV28	TRBJ1-2	-	TGTGCCAGCAGTTTCGAAGGGTATGGCTACACCTTC	CASSFEGYGYTF
-	TRBV5-1	TRBJ2-1	TRBD1	TGCGCCAGCAGCGGTATACAGGGGCGCTCCTACAATGAGCAGTTCTTC	CASSGIQGRSYNEQFF
-	TRBV10-3	TRBJ2-7	-	TGTGCCATCAGTGACTCTACGGTGGGGGGAGCCTACGAGCAGTACTTC	CAISDSTVGGAYEQYF
-	TRBV4-2	TRBJ2-7	TRBD2	TGTGCCAGCAGCCAAGGTACTAGCGGGAGATCCCACGAGCAGTACTTC	CASSQGTSGRSHEQYF
once	TRBV6-1	TRBJ1-2	-	TGTGCCGGCTTGAATCCCAGTTCCAACTATGGCTACACCTTC	CAGLNPSSNYGYTF
-	TRBV4-1	TRBJ2-5	TRBD2	TGCGCCAGCAGCTCTGGACTAGCGGGGAACCAAGAGACCCAGTACTTC	CASSSGLAGNQETQYF
-	TRBV18	TRBJ2-7	-	TGTGCCAGCTCACCACTTCCCCAAGTCCAGAACGAGCAGTACTTC	CASSPLPQVQNEQYF
-	TRBV6-6	TRBJ1-2	-	TGTGCCAGCAGTTACCCGATTACAGGGCCGGCTGGCTACACCTTC	CASSYPITGPAGYTF
once	TRBV19	TRBJ1-1	TRBD1	TGTGCCAGTAGCAAGGACGACAGGGGGAACACTGAAGCTTTCTTT	CASSKDDRGNTEAFF
-	TRBV6-5	TRBJ1-2	TRBD1	TGTGCCAGCAGGGGGACAGGGGGAAGCTATGGCTACACCTTC	CASRGTGGSYGYTF
-	TRBV4-1	TRBJ2-7	-	TGCGCCAGCAGCCAAGATGGAAGTGCTACCTACGAGCAGTACTTC	CASSQDGSATYEQYF
-	TRBV5-1	TRBJ1-1	TRBD1	TGTGCCAGCAGCTCGACAGGGGTCACTGAAGCTTTCTTT	CASSSTGVTEAFF
few	TRBV5-4	TRBJ2-7	TRBD1	TGTGCCAGCAAGGACAGGGCCTCCTACGAGCAGTACTTC	CASKDRASYEQYF
-	TRBV12-5	TRBJ2-7	-	TGTGCTAGTGGTTTGGTACTGGGCAGATCCTACGAGCAGTACTTC	CASGLVLGRSYEQYF
-	TRBV4-1	TRBJ2-7	TRBD2	TGCGCCAGCAGCGTCCGACCGGGACTAGCGGCCTACGAGCAGTACTTC	CASSVRPGLAAYEQYF
-	TRBV19	TRBJ2-3	TRBD1	TGTGCCAGTAGTATAGGACAGGGGGGGAGCACAGATACGCAGTATTTT	CASSIGQGGSTDTQYF
once	TRBV6-6	TRBJ1-2	-	TGTGCCAGCAGTTACTCGAGGGACGCTGCTAACTATGGCTACACCTTC	CASSYSRDAANYGYTF
-	TRBV25-1	TRBJ1-1	TRBD1	TGTGCCAGCAGTGGGACAGGGTTTGGCACTGAAGCTTTCTTT	CASSGTGFGTEAFF
-	TRBV6-5	TRBJ1-2	-	TGTGCCAGCAGCCGCGGGGACTATGGCTACACCTTC	CASSRGDYGYTF
-	TRBV4-1	TRBJ2-5	-	TGCGCCAGCAGCCGGTGGGAGAACCAAGAGACCCAGTACTTC	CASSRWENQETQYF
-	TRBV5-4	TRBJ1-3	-	TGTGCCAGCAGCCCAAGAGGGGGTTCTGGAAACACCATATATTTT	CASSPRGGSGNTIYF
once	TRBV28	TRBJ2-7	-	TGTGCCAGCAGTCAGACCTACGAGCAGTACTTC	CASSQTYEQYF
few	TRBV21-1	TRBJ1-1	-	TGTGCCAGCAGCGTTAACACTGAAGCTTTCTTT	CASSVNTEAFF
-	TRBV5-1	TRBJ2-1	TRBD2	TGCGCCAGCAGCTTAGGAGGGACTAGCGGGGGGCAGTTCTTC	CASSLGGTSGGQFF
few	TRBV5-6	TRBJ1-5	TRBD1	TGTGCCAGCAGCTTGGGGCGCGGGACAGGTCTCAATCAGCCCCAGCATTTT	CASSLGRGTGLNQPQHF
-	TRBV27	TRBJ2-5	-	TGTGCCAGCAGTCGGGAGTGGGCAGAGACCCAGTACTTC	CASSREWAETQYF
-	TRBV7-6	TRBJ2-5	-	TGTGCCAGCAGCTTAGCCTCCGGGGTTGAGACCCAGTACTTC	CASSLASGVETQYF
-	TRBV5-1	TRBJ1-2	TRBD1	TGCGCCAGCAGCCCAACAGGGGGCGCAGATGGCTACACCTTC	CASSPTGGADGYTF
-	TRBV6-1	TRBJ2-5	-	TGTGCCAGCAGTGAAGGGATTTATGGACAAGAGACCCAGTACTTC	CASSEGIYGQETQYF
few	TRBV6-6	TRBJ1-2	TRBD1	TGTGCCAGCAGTGCGGGACAGGCCAACTATGGCTACACCTTC	CASSAGQANYGYTF
once	TRBV11-2	TRBJ2-1	-	TGTGCCAGCAACCGGCCGAGGGATGCGGGGTTGGATGAGCAGTTCTTC	CASNRPRDAGLDEQFF
-	TRBV7-9	TRBJ1-1	-	TGTGCCAGCAGCTTATCGGACACTGAAGCTTTCTTT	CASSLSDTEAFF